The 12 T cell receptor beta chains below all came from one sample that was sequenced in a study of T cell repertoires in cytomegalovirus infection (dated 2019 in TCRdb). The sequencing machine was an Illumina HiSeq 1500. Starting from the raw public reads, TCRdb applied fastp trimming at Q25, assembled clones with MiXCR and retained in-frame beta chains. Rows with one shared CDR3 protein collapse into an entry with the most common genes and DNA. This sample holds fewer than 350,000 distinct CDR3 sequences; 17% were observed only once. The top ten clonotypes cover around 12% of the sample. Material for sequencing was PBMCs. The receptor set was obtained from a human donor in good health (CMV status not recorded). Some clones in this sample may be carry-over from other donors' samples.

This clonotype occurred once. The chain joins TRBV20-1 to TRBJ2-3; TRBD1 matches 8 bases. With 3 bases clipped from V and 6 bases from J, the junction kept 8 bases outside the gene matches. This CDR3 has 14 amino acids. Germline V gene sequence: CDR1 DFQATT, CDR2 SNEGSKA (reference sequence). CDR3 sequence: CSASVQGGFDTQYF. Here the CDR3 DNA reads TGCAGTGCTAGTGTACAGGGGGGTTTCGATACGCAGTATTTT.

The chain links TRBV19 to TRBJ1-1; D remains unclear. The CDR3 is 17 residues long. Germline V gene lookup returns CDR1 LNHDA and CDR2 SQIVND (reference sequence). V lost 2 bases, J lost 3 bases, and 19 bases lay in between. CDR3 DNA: TGTGCCAGTAGTATACCCGGAGCCCCGTTGCTGGACACTGAAGCTTTCTTT. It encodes CASSIPGAPLLDTEAFF.

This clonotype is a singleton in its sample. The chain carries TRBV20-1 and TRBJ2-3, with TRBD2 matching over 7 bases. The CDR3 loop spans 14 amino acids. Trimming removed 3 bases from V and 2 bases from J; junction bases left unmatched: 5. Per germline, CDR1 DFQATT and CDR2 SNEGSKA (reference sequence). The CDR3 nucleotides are TGCAGTGCTAGTCCGGGACTAAACACAGATACGCAGTATTTT. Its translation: CSASPGLNTDTQYF.

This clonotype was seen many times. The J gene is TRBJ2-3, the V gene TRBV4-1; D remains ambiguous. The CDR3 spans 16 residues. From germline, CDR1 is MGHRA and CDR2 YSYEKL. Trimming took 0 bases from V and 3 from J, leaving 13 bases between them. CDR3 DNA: TGCGCCAGCAGCCAAGAAGCCGGTCCAGCGACAGATACGCAGTATTTT. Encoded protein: CASSQEAGPATDTQYF.

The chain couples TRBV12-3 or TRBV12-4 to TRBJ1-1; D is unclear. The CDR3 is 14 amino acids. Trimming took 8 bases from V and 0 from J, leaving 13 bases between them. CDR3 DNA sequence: TGTGCCAGCTCGGGCTGGGGATTGAACACTGAAGCTTTCTTT. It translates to CASSGWGLNTEAFF.

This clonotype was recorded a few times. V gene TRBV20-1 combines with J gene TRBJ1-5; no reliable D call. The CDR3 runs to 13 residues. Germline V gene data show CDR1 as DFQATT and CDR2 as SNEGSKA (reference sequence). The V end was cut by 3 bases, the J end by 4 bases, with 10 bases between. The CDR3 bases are TGCAGTGCTAGTCCCAGAACTAATCAGCCCCAGCATTTT. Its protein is CSASPRTNQPQHF.

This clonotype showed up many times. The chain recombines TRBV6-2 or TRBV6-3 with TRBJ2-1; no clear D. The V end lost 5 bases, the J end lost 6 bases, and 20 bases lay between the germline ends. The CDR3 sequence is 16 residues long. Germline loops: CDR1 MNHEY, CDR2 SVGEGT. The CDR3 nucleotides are TGTGCCAGCAGTCCCCTGGAGAGACAAATAAGCAATGAGCAGTTCTTC. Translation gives CASSPLERQISNEQFF.

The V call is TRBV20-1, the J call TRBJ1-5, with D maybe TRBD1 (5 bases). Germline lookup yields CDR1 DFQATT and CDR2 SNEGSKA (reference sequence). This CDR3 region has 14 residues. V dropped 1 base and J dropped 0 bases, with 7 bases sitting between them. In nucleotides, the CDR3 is TGCAGTGCTAGAGTCGGGGGTAGCAATCAGCCCCAGCATTTT. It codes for CSARVGGSNQPQHF.

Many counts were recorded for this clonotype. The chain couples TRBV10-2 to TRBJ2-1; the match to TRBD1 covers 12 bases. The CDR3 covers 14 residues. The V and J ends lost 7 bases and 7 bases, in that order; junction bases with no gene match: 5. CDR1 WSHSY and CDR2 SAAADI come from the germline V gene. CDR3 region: CASTTGQGANEQFF. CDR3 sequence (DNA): TGCGCCAGCACCACGGGACAGGGGGCAAATGAGCAGTTCTTC.

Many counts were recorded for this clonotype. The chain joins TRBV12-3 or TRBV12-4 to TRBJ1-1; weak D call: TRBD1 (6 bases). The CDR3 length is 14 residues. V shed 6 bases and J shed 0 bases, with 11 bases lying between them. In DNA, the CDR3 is TGTGCCAGCAGACTCGCAGGGGTGAACACTGAAGCTTTCTTT. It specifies CASRLAGVNTEAFF.

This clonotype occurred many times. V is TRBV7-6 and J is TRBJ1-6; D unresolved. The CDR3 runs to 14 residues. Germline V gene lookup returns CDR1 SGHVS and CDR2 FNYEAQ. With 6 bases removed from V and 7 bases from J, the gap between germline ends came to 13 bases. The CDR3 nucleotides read TGTGCCAGCAGATTGGACCCCCGCAATTCACCCCTCCACTTT. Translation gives CASRLDPRNSPLHF. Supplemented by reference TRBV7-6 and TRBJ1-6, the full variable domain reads GAGVSQSPRYKVTKRGQDVALRCDPISGHVSLYWYRQALGQGPEFLTYFNYEAQQDKSGLPNDRFSAERPEGSISTLTIQRTEQRDSAMYRCASRLDPRNSPLHFGNGTRLTVT.

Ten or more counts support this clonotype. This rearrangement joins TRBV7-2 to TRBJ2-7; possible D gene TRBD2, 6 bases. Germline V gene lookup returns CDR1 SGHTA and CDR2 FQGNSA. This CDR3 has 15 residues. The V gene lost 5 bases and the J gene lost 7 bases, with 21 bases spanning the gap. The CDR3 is CASSANAGLQGEQYF. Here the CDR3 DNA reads TGTGCCAGCAGCGCGAACGCGGGGCTTCAGGGAGAGCAGTACTTC.